The 17 T cell receptor beta chains reported below all come from one sample, sequenced in a study of T-cell memory formation after mild COVID-19. From the 5' RACE reads, TCRdb called clonotypes with MiXCR, one entry per CDR3 protein. This table has 210,000 or so distinct CDR3 sequences, roughly 30% appearing once. The sample comprised PBMCs or a T cell subset sorted from them (not recorded which). These receptor sequences come from an adult woman who had mild COVID-19 (a few samples of this study predate the infection). Cell type and time point are not known.

This clonotype was seen a few times. The chain has TRBV29-1 and TRBJ2-3, with 8 bases that match TRBD1. The CDR3 runs 15 residues. Unmatched junction bases numbered 6, after V lost 2 bases and J lost 2 bases. Germline lookup yields CDR1 SQVTM and CDR2 ANQGSEA. The chain's CDR3 is CSVEHPGQVTDTQYF. The CDR3 region has the DNA TGCAGCGTTGAACATCCGGGACAGGTCACAGATACGCAGTATTTT.

The sample holds a few counts of this clonotype. This CDR3 is CAIGTNTDTQYF. In DNA form, the CDR3 reads TGTGCCATCGGGACTAACACAGATACGCAGTATTTT. The chain employs TRBV10-3 and TRBJ2-3; TRBD2 aligns across 7 bases. V trimming: 8 bases; J trimming: 2 bases; junction bases outside the gene matches: 1. Per germline, CDR1 ENHRY and CDR2 SYGVKD. The CDR3 has 12 residues.

CDR3 in DNA: TGTGCCAGCAGCTCTCACCTCTCTGGAAACACCATATATTTT. This codes for CASSSHLSGNTIYF. V usage is TRBV7-8 and J usage is TRBJ1-3; D gene ambiguous. The CDR3 extends over 14 amino acids. The germline V and J ends were trimmed by 4 bases and 0 bases, with 7 bases remaining between them. The germline CDR1 and CDR2 sequences are SGHVS and FQNEAQ.

This clonotype showed up just a few times. The junction shows a germline mismatch at one end, possibly a read error. The V gene is TRBV5-1, the J gene TRBJ2-5, with TRBD2 matching 9 bases. CDR1 is SGHRS and CDR2 is YFSETQ in the germline V gene. The CDR3 runs to 14 residues. CDR3 in DNA: TGTGCCAGCTCACTCGGGCTAGCGGGGGAGACCCAGTACTTC. Protein: CASSLGLAGETQYF.

J is TRBJ2-1 and V is TRBV12-3 or TRBV12-4; TRBD2 matches at 7 bases. The CDR3 is 15 residues long. V was clipped by 3 bases and J by 5 bases; unmatched bases: 7. The CDR3 loop reads CASSFMGRGHNEQFF. CDR3 coding DNA: TGTGCCAGCAGTTTTATGGGGAGGGGTCACAATGAGCAGTTCTTC.

This clonotype has only a few counts. The J gene is TRBJ2-4, the V gene TRBV4-2, with 10 bases aligning to TRBD2. Trimming at V came to 2 bases and at J to 7 bases, leaving 5 bases not matched to a gene. This CDR3 comprises 15 residues. Germline assignment: CDR1 LGHNA and CDR2 YNFKEQ. DNA of the CDR3: TGTGCCAGCAGCCAAAACCTAGCGGGAGTTAACATTCAGTACTTC. As protein: CASSQNLAGVNIQYF.

In this sample, this clonotype turned up a few times. The gene calls are TRBV7-9 and TRBJ1-2; no firm D call. CDR3 length: 15 residues. V dropped 4 bases and J dropped 4 bases, with 16 bases sitting between them. Germline CDR1 and CDR2: SEHNR and FQNEAQ (reference sequence). The DNA of the CDR3 is TGTGCCAGCAGCTCCAAGGGCCCCAGTGGCTATGGCTACACCTTC. This codes for CASSSKGPSGYGYTF.

This clonotype was counted only a few times. J is TRBJ2-3 and V is TRBV10-3; maybe TRBD2 (5 bases). There are 16 residues in the CDR3. V dropped 3 bases and J dropped 0 bases, with 13 bases sitting between them. CDR1 ENHRY and CDR2 SYGVKD come from the germline V gene. CDR3 sequence (DNA): TGTGCCATCAGTGAAGGGAGTGGGCGGAGCACAGATACGCAGTATTTT. Translation gives CAISEGSGRSTDTQYF.

This clonotype was seen a handful of times. The V gene is TRBV5-5, the J gene TRBJ2-6; D gene ambiguous. Germline CDR1 and CDR2: SGHKS and YYEKEE (reference sequence). CDR3 length: 15 residues. Trimming removed 4 bases from V and 1 base from J, with 9 bases in between. The CDR3 nucleotides are TGTGCCAGCAGCGGACGGTTATCTGGGGCCAACGTCCTGACTTTC. It is translated as CASSGRLSGANVLTF. The full variable domain, rest sourced from reference TRBV5-5 and TRBJ2-6, is DAGVTQSPTHLIKTRGQQVTLRCSPISGHKSVSWYQQVLGQGPQFIFQYYEKEERGRGNFPDRFSARQFPNYSSELNVNALLLGDSALYLCASSGRLSGANVLTFGAGSRLTVL.

This chain joins TRBV7-2 and TRBJ2-1; 10 nucleotides match TRBD2. J was trimmed by 7 bases and V by 2 bases; bases with no gene match: 8. Per the germline V gene, CDR1 is SGHTA and CDR2 is FQGNSA. The CDR3 is made up of 16 amino acids. The CDR3 nucleotides read TGTGCCAGCAGCTTACCGAGCGGGAGGGCCACAAATGAGCAGTTCTTC. This codes for CASSLPSGRATNEQFF.

The chain joins TRBV13 to TRBJ2-6; D could derive from TRBD1 or TRBD2 (6 bases each). The V end was cut by 4 bases, the J end by 4 bases, with 14 bases between. Per the germline V gene, CDR1 is PRHDT and CDR2 is FYEKMQ (reference sequence). This CDR3 has 16 amino acids. The DNA of the CDR3 is TGTGCCAGCAGCTACCCAGGGGCGGGAGGGGCCAACGTCCTGACTTTC. Translation gives CASSYPGAGGANVLTF.

There are a few counts of this clonotype. This sequence joins TRBV11-1 and TRBJ2-1; 7 positions match TRBD1. J was trimmed by 3 bases and V by 5 bases; bases with no gene match: 13. The CDR3 is made up of 17 amino acids. The germline CDR1 and CDR2 sequences are SGHAT and FQDESV (reference sequence). CDR3 sequence reads: CASSPRQGLGSYNEQFF. CDR3 bases: TGTGCCAGCAGCCCCCGACAGGGCTTAGGGAGCTACAATGAGCAGTTCTTC.

The table lists this clonotype with a few counts. The chain employs TRBV7-2 and TRBJ2-1, with 8 bases that match TRBD1. V gave up 5 bases and J gave up 2 bases; unmatched junction bases: 11. CDR3 length: 17 amino acids. CDR1 and CDR2 (germline): SGHTA, FQGNSA. The CDR3 is CASSHSWGTGPYNEQFF. CDR3 nucleotides: TGTGCCAGCAGCCACAGTTGGGGGACAGGCCCCTACAATGAGCAGTTCTTC.

J is TRBJ2-1 and V is TRBV4-3, with 12 bases identical to TRBD2. CDR1 is LGHNA and CDR2 is YSLEER in the germline V gene. The J segment lost 1 base and the V segment lost 2 bases, leaving 3 bases of the junction unmatched. The CDR3 is 17 residues long. CDR3 residues: CASSQLGLAGSYNEQFF. In nucleotides, the CDR3 is TGCGCCAGCAGCCAATTGGGACTAGCGGGTTCCTACAATGAGCAGTTCTTC.

This clonotype was seen only a few times. This chain joins TRBV3-1 and TRBJ2-3, with 8 bases fitting TRBD2. The CDR3 extends over 18 amino acids. The trim removed 0 bases at V and 5 bases at J, leaving 13 bases unmatched. The V gene's germline CDR1 is LGHDT and CDR2 YNNKEL (reference sequence). Written as DNA, the CDR3 is TGTGCCAGCAGCCAAGATATCGTGAGACGGGGGGGCCTAGATACGCAGTATTTT. Its translation: CASSQDIVRRGGLDTQYF.

This clonotype has just a few counts. V is TRBV7-9 and J is TRBJ1-3, with TRBD1 identical over 9 bases. The CDR3 is 22 amino acids. Trimming took 4 bases from V and 0 from J; bases not matched to a gene: 22. Germline V gene sequence: CDR1 SEHNR, CDR2 FQNEAQ (reference sequence). CDR3 coding DNA: TGTGCCAGCAGCTCACCTAGTTTAAAGGGACAGGGAAATATCGACTCTGGAAACACCATATATTTT. Its translation: CASSSPSLKGQGNIDSGNTIYF.

This clonotype was observed a few times. The chain joins TRBV12-3 or TRBV12-4 to TRBJ2-7; D perhaps matches TRBD1 (8 bases). There are 14 residues in the CDR3. The germline V and J ends were trimmed by 6 bases and 6 bases, with 18 bases remaining between them. The CDR3, as DNA: TGTGCCAGCAGCCGCTCGGACAGGGAGGGCGAGCAGTACTTC. Translation gives CASSRSDREGEQYF.